This entry describes one T cell receptor (beta chain). Its target is not known. The record originates from a study of CD8+ T cells in alopecia areata. General study points: Sequences from scalp samples also cover resident alphabeta T cells of normal skin. Affected lesional scalp, above all in alopecia totalis/universalis, was more clonal than normal scalp.

As the sequencing template, cDNA was produced by extracting RNA and reverse transcribing it. Using immunoSEQ multiplex PCR, the repertoire was profiled, and TCRdb retains in-frame clones only, with some absent. This sample has about 110,000 clones, with about 60% found just once. Germline CDR1 SNHLY, CDR2 FYNNEI. The CDR3 extends over 14 amino acids. Trimming stripped 3 bases from V and 4 bases from J, with 10 bases between. Alopecia areata patients gave lesional scalp punch biopsies and peripheral blood samples. The sample was NKG2D-low CD8+ T cells sorted from blood. This clonotype was obtained from a human donor with alopecia areata. The chain employs TRBV2 and TRBJ1-5; D unresolved. CDR3 loop: CASSDQVPNQPQHF. The CDR3 coding sequence is TGTGCCAGCAGTGACCAGGTGCCGAATCAGCCCCAGCATTTT.